One and the same sample provided the 3 T cell receptor beta chains below, sequenced in a study of T cell responses to AZD1222 COVID-19 vaccine (dated by TCRdb to about 2021). In light of the paper, this sample's time point label describes: baseline before first vaccination. Libraries were constructed by the immunoSEQ multiplex PCR assay. TCRdb retrieved this table from immuneACCESS and kept in-frame rearrangements only. Not all clones are present; in checked studies, unresolved V genes account for under half, and no reason is known for the remainder. The sample table shows roughly 30,000 clones, and roughly 73% are seen once. The ten largest clones add up to 5% to 6.5% of the sample. The input for sequencing was peripheral blood, taken on day 0 of AZD1222 vaccination. The receptors stem from an adult in good health.

This clone was detected once. CDR3 residues: CASSFPTGAGYTF. CDR3 nucleotide sequence: TGCGCCAGCAGCTTTCCTACAGGGGCTGGCTACACCTTC. The rearrangement joins TRBV5-1 to TRBJ1-2, with TRBD1 matching over 7 bases. This CDR3 has 13 residues. The V gene end was trimmed by 2 bases and the J gene end by 7 bases; junction bases not matched to a gene: 5. Germline V gene lookup returns CDR1 SGHRS and CDR2 YFSETQ.

The chain combines TRBV4-1 with TRBJ1-6; D perhaps matches TRBD1 (6 bases). This CDR3 is 16 amino acids long. Per the germline V gene, CDR1 is MGHRA and CDR2 is YSYEKL. V lost 1 base to trimming and J lost 10 bases, with 17 bases between them. The CDR3 protein is CASSQGDPAGVSPLHF. The CDR3 DNA reads TGCGCCAGCAGCCAAGGAGACCCGGCAGGGGTATCACCCCTCCACTTT.

This clone has only a few counts. The chain is built from TRBV5-8 and TRBJ2-7, with a possible D match to TRBD2 (7 bases). V was shortened by 7 bases and J by 6 bases, with 20 bases between the two germline ends. There are 14 residues in the CDR3. From germline, CDR1 is SGHTS and CDR2 YDEGEE. CDR3 residues: CASVSVRGRGEQYF. Written as DNA, the CDR3 is TGTGCCAGCGTCTCGGTGAGGGGGAGGGGCGAGCAGTACTTC.